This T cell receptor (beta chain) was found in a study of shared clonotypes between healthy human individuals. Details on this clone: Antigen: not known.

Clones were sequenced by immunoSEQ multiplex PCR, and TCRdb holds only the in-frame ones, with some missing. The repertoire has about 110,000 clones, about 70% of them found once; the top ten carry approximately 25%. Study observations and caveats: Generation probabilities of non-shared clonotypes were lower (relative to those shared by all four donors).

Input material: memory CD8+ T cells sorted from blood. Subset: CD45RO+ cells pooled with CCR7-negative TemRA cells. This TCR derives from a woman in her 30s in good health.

DNA of the CDR3: TGTGCCAGCTGGGTGGACTACGAGCAGTACTTC. Translated, it gives CASWVDYEQYF. The V gene is TRBV2, the J gene TRBJ2-7, with unresolved D. Germline values: CDR1 SNHLY, CDR2 FYNNEI. The V end lost 8 bases, the J end lost 3 bases, and 8 bases lay between the germline ends. The CDR3 totals 11 residues.